The sequence of this T cell receptor (beta chain) was determined in a study of blood T cell repertoires in COVID-19. Study overall: From the United States, Italy and Spain came samples of acute and convalescent COVID-19. The cDNA or gDNA used as material had been derived from T cells, B-cell-depleted T cells, or PBMCs.

CDR3 size: 15 residues. Trimming removed 4 bases at V and 0 bases at J, with 13 bases between. Per germline, CDR1 SGHNT and CDR2 YYREEE (reference sequence). Per the original methods: The assay estimated nucleated cells by amplifying reference gene primers. Measured with immunoSEQ multiplex PCR; TCRdb has only the in-frame clones, and not every one. That table gives V, J and clone size, and the DNA gave D and trimming. Found here are 250,000 or so clones, around nine tenths of them singletons; the top ten hold about 0.8%. This chain links TRBV5-4 with TRBJ1-1, with TRBD1 as a possible D gene (5 bases). Sample: peripheral blood. This clonotype was sampled from a man aged 25 to 40 with COVID-19, enrolled during active disease. CDR3 residues: CASSPNWGMNTEAFF. In DNA form, the CDR3 reads TGTGCCAGCAGCCCCAATTGGGGCATGAACACTGAAGCTTTCTTT.